The text below deals with one T cell receptor beta chain. This record belongs to a study of blood T cell repertoires in COVID-19. Here immunoSEQ multiplex PCR was the method, and the copy in TCRdb shows in-frame clones only, minus some. The sample includes approximately 94,000 clones, about 90% seen only once; the top ten take 7% to 9%. With V trimmed by 5 bases and J by 3 bases, 10 bases remained unmatched. The CDR3 consists of 17 residues. Germline V gene data show CDR1 as SGHTA and CDR2 as FQGTGA. The TCR originated in a man aged 30-40 years in a cohort sampled during active COVID-19. The chain recombines TRBV7-3 with TRBJ2-1, with 10 bases aligning to TRBD2. Input material: peripheral blood. The CDR3 nucleotides read TGTGCCAGCAGCATAGGGCCTAGCGGGGGCTACTACAATGAGCAGTTCTTC. This sequence encodes CASSIGPSGGYYNEQFF.